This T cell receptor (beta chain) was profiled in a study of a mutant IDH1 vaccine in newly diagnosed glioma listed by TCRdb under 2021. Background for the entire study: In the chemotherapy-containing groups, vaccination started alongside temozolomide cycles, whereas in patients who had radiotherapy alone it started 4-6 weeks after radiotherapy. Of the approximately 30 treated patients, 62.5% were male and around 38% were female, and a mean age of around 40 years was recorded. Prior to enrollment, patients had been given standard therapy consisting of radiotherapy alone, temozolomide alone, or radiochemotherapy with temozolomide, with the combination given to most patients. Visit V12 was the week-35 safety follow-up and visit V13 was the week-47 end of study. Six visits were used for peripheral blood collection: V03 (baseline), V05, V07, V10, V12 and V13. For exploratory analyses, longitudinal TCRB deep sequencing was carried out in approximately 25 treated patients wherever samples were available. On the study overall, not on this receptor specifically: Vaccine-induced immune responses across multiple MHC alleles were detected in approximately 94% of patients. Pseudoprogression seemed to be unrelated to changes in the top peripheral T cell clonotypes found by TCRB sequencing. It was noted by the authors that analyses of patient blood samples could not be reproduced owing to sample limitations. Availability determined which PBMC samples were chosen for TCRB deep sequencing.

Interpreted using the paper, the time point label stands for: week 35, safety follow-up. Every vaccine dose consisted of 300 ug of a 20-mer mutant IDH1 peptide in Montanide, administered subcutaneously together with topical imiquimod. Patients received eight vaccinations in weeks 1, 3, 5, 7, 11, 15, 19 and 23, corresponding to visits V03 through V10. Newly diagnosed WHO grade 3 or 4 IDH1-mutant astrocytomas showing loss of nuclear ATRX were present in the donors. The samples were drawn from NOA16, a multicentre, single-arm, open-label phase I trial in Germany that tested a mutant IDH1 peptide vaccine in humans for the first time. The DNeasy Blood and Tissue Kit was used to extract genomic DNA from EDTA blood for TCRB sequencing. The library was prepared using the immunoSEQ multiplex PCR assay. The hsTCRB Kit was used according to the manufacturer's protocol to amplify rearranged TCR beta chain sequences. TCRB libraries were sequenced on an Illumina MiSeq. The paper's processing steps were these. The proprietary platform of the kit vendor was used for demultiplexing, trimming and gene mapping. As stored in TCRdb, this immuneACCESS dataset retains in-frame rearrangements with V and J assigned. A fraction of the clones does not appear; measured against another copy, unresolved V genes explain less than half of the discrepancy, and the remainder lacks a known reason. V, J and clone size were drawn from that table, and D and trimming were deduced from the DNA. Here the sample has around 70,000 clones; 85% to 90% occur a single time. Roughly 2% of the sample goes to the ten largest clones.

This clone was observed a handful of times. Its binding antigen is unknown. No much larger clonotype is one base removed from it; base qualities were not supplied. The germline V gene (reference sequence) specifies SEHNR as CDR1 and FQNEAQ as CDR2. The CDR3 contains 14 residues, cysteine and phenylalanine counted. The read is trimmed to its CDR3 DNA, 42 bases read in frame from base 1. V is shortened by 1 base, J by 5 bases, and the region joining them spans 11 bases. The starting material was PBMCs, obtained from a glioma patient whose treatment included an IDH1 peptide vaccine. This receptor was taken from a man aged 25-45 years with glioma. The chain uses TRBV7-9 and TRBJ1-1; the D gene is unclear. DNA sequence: TGTGCCAGCAGCTTAGGGCGGATCGATACTGAAGCTTTCTTT. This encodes CASSLGRIDTEAFF.